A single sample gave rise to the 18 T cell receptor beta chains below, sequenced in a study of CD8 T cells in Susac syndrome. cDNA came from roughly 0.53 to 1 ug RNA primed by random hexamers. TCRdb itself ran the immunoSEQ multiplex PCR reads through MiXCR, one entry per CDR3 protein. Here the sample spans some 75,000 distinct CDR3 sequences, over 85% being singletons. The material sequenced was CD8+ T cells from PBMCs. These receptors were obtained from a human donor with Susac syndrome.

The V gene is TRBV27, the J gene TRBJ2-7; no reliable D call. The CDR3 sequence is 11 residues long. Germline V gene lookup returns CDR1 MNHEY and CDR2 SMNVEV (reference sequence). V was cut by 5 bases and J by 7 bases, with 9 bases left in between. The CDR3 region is CASSGFKEQYF. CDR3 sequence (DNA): TGTGCCAGCAGTGGATTTAAAGAGCAGTACTTC.

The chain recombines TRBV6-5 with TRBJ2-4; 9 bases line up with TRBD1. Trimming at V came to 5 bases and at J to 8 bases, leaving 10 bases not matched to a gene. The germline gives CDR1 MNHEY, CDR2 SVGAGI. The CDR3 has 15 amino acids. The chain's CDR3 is CASSNFRDRVDIQYF. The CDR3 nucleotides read TGTGCCAGCAGTAACTTCCGGGACAGGGTGGACATTCAGTACTTC.

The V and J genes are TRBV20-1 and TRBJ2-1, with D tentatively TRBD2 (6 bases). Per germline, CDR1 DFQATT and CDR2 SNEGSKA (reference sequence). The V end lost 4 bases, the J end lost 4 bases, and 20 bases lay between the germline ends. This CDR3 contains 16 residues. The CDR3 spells CSANPSGGVGYNEQFF. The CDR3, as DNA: TGCAGTGCTAATCCCTCCGGAGGGGTCGGATACAATGAGCAGTTCTTC.

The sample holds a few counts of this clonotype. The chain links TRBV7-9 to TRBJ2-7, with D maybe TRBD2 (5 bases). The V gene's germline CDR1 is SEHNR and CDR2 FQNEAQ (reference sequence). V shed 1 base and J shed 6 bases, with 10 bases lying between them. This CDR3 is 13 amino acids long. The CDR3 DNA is TGTGCCAGCAGCTTAGGCGGGCAGTCCGAGCAGTACTTC. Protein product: CASSLGGQSEQYF. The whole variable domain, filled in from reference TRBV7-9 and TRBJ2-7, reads DTGVSQNPRHKITKRGQNVTFRCDPISEHNRLYWYRQTLGQGPEFLTYFQNEAQLEKSRLLSDRFSAERPKGSFSTLEIQRTEQGDSAMYLCASSLGGQSEQYFGPGTRLTVT.

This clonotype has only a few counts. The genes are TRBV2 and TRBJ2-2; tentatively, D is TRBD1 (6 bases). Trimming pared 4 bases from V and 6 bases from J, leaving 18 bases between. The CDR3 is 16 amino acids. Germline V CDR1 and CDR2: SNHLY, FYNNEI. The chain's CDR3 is CASSGDGQFYAGELFF. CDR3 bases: TGTGCCAGCAGTGGAGATGGACAGTTTTACGCCGGGGAGCTGTTTTTT.

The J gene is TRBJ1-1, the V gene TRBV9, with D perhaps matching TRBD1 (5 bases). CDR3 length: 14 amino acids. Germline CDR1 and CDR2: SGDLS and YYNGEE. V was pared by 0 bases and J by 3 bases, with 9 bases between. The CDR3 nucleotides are TGTGCCAGCAGCGTAGCGGGGGTGGACACTGAAGCTTTCTTT. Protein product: CASSVAGVDTEAFF. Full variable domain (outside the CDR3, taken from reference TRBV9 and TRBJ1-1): DSGVTQTPKHLITATGQRVTLRCSPRSGDLSVYWYQQSLDQGLQFLIQYYNGEERAKGNILERFSAQQFPDLHSELNLSSLELGDSALYFCASSVAGVDTEAFFGQGTRLTVV.

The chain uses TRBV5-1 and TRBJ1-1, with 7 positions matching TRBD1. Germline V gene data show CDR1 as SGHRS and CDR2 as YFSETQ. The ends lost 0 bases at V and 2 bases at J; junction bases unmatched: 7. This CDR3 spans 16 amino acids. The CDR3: CASSLGQGKGNTEAFF. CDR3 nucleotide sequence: TGCGCCAGCAGCTTGGGACAGGGCAAGGGAAACACTGAAGCTTTCTTT.

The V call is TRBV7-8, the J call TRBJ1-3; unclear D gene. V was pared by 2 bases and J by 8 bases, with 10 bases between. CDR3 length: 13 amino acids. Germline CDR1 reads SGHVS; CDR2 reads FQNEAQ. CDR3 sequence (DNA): TGTGCCAGCAGCTTACGCCTAGCGGACACCATATATTTT. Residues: CASSLRLADTIYF.

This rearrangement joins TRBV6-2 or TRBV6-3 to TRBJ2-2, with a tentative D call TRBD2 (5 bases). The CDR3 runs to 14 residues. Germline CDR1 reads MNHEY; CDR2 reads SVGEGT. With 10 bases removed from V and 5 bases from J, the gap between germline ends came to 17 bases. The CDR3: CATNPHRGTGELFF. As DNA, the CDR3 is TGTGCCACCAACCCCCACCGGGGTACCGGGGAGCTGTTTTTT.

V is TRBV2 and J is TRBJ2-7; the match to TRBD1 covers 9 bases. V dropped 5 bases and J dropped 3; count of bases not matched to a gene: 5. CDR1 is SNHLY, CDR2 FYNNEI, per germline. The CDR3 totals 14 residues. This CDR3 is CASSPGTGYYEQYF. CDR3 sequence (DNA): TGTGCCAGCAGTCCCGGGACAGGGTACTACGAGCAGTACTTC.

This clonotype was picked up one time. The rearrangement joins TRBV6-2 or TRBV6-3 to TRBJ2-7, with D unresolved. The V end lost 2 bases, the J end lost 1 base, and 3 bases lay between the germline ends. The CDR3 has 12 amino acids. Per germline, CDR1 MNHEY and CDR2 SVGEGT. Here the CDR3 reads CASSYESYEQYF. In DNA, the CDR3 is TGTGCCAGCAGTTACGAATCCTACGAGCAGTACTTC.

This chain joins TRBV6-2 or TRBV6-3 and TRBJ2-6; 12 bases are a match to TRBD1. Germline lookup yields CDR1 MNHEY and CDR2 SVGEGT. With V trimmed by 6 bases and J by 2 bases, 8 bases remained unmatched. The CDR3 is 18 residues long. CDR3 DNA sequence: TGTGCCAGCAGGCCCCGGGACAGGGGGCCGGCTGGGGCCAACGTCCTGACTTTC. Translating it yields CASRPRDRGPAGANVLTF.

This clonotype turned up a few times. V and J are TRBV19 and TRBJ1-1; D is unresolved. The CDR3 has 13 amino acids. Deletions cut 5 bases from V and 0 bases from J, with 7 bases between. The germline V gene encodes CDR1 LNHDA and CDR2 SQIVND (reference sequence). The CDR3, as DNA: TGTGCCAGTAGTTACGGGGTGAACACTGAAGCTTTCTTT. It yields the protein CASSYGVNTEAFF.

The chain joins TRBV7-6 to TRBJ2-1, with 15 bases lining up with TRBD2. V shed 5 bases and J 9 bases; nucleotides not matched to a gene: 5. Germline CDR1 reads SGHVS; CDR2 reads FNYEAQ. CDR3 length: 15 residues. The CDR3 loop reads CASSPGTSGRSEQFF. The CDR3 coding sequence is TGTGCCAGCAGCCCCGGGACTAGCGGGAGGAGTGAGCAGTTCTTC.

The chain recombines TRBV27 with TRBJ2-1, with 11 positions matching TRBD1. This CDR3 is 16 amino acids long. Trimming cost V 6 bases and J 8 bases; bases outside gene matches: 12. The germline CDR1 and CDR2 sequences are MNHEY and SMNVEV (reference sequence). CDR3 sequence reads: CASRRTGQGAVYEQFF. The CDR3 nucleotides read TGTGCCAGCAGACGTACCGGACAGGGGGCGGTCTATGAGCAGTTCTTC.

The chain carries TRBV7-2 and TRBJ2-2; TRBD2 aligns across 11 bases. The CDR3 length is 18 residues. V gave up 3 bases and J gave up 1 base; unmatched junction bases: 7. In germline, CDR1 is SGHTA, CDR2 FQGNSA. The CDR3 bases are TGTGCCAGCAGCTTCCCGGGACTAGCGGTTATGAACACCGGGGAGCTGTTTTTT. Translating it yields CASSFPGLAVMNTGELFF.

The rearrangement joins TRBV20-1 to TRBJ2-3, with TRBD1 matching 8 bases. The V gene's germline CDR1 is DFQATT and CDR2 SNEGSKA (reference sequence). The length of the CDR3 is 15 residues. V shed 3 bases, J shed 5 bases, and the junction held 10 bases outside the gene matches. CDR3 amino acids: CSASQGAGFGDTQYF. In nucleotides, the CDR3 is TGCAGTGCTAGCCAGGGGGCAGGTTTCGGAGATACGCAGTATTTT.

In DNA form, the CDR3 reads TGTGCCAGCACCCACACCGGGGCCACGAGCTTAGAAAAACTGTTTTTT. It specifies CASTHTGATSLEKLFF. The chain recombines TRBV28 with TRBJ1-4; tentative D call: TRBD1 (5 bases). CDR1 and CDR2 from the germline V gene are MDHEN and SYDVKM. Trimming cost V 7 bases and J 8 bases, with 23 bases left between them. This CDR3 has 16 residues.